This passage covers 23 T cell receptor beta chains from one sample sequenced in a study of T cell repertoires in cytomegalovirus infection. Each CDR3 protein gets one entry after TCRdb re-called the reads with MiXCR. The data hold about 340,000 distinct CDR3 sequences, with 25% to 30% observed a single time. These receptors are not linked to any known antigen. Sequenced here: cultured PBMCs, sampled from culture after CMV antigen stimulation. The receptor source for this set is a human donor in good health (CMV status not recorded). Some clones in this sample may be carry-over from other donors' samples.

This clonotype was detected only a few times. The V call is TRBV10-3, the J call TRBJ1-2; no clear D. The germline V and J ends were trimmed by 4 bases and 6 bases, with 12 bases remaining between them. The CDR3 runs to 13 residues. The germline V gene encodes CDR1 ENHRY and CDR2 SYGVKD. The CDR3 here is CAISGISGNGYTF. In DNA, the CDR3 is TGTGCCATCAGTGGAATATCAGGCAATGGCTACACCTTC.

CDR3 in amino acids: CASSIGGTTNEKLFF. For the CDR3, the DNA is TGTGCCAGTAGTATAGGCGGAACAACTAATGAAAAACTGTTTTTT. V gene TRBV19 combines with J gene TRBJ1-4; D gene uncertain. The V gene's germline CDR1 is LNHDA and CDR2 SQIVND (reference sequence). The CDR3 loop spans 15 amino acids. V was clipped by 1 base and J by 0 bases, with 6 bases between them.

This clonotype was detected a few times. The chain joins TRBV6-1 to TRBJ1-5, with TRBD1 as a possible D gene (6 bases). V lost 8 bases and J 4 bases, leaving 21 bases between the germline ends. This CDR3 is built from 16 residues. From germline, CDR1 is MNHNS and CDR2 SASEGT. The CDR3 reads CASVLKVGAANQPQHF. The CDR3 bases are TGTGCCAGCGTCCTTAAGGTGGGGGCCGCAAATCAGCCCCAGCATTTT.

This clonotype showed up just a few times. The V gene is TRBV28, the J gene TRBJ1-2; D is ambiguous. Germline lookup yields CDR1 MDHEN and CDR2 SYDVKM. With 5 bases removed from V and 8 bases from J, the gap between germline ends came to 3 bases. The CDR3 covers 9 residues. The CDR3 here is CASSEGYTF. As DNA, the CDR3 is TGTGCCAGCAGTGAAGGCTACACCTTC.

The V and J genes are TRBV29-1 and TRBJ2-1; TRBD1 aligns across 10 bases. The CDR3 loop spans 13 amino acids. V was clipped by 4 bases and J by 9 bases; unmatched bases: 6. Germline V gene data show CDR1 as SQVTM and CDR2 as ANQGSEA. The CDR3 DNA sequence: TGCAGCGTTGGACCGGGACAGGGGTTTGAGCAGTTCTTC. Translation: CSVGPGQGFEQFF.

This clonotype was picked up a small number of times. The chain recombines TRBV11-2 with TRBJ2-1; D is ambiguous. The V gene lost 8 bases and the J gene lost 7 bases, with 6 bases spanning the gap. Germline CDR1 SGHAT, CDR2 FQNNGV. The CDR3 has 10 amino acids. CDR3 protein: CASGENEQFF. CDR3 sequence (DNA): TGTGCCAGCGGCGAGAATGAGCAGTTCTTC.

This clonotype was found a few times. The chain joins TRBV18 to TRBJ1-2; D uncertain. V was cut by 0 bases and J by 8 bases, with 10 bases left in between. The CDR3 has 13 residues. The germline V gene has CDR1 KGHSH and CDR2 LQKENI. CDR3 sequence reads: CASSPPNGGGYTF. The DNA for the CDR3 is TGTGCCAGCTCACCACCCAACGGAGGGGGCTACACCTTC.

The chain links TRBV7-2 to TRBJ2-4; tentative D call: TRBD1 (6 bases). The CDR3 totals 15 residues. Per germline, CDR1 SGHTA and CDR2 FQGNSA. Deletions cut 2 bases from V and 3 bases from J, with 11 bases between. The CDR3 nucleotides read TGTGCCAGCAGCTTAAGGACAGCCAACAAAAACATTCAGTACTTC. This gives the protein CASSLRTANKNIQYF.

The rearrangement links TRBV5-1 to TRBJ2-7, with D hard to call. Germline V CDR1 and CDR2: SGHRS, YFSETQ. This CDR3 spans 14 amino acids. V was pared by 0 bases and J by 7 bases, with 14 bases between. The CDR3 DNA reads as TGCGCCAGCAGCTTGGGTCCGGGTCCGATTGAGCAGTACTTC. Translation: CASSLGPGPIEQYF. Together with reference TRBV5-1 and TRBJ2-7, the CDR3 gives the full variable domain: KAGVTQTPRYLIKTRGQQVTLSCSPISGHRSVSWYQQTPGQGLQFLFEYFSETQRNKGNFPGRFSGRQFSNSRSEMNVSTLELGDSALYLCASSLGPGPIEQYFGPGTRLTVT.

The V and J genes are TRBV11-2 and TRBJ1-1; D gene unclear. Germline loops: CDR1 SGHAT, CDR2 FQNNGV. CDR3 size: 15 residues. Trimming stripped 1 base from V and 4 bases from J, with 13 bases between. The CDR3 sequence is CASSLGKIVTTEAFF. The CDR3 nucleotides are TGTGCCAGCAGCTTAGGGAAGATCGTTACCACTGAAGCTTTCTTT.

A few counts support this clonotype. The chain recombines TRBV6-1 with TRBJ1-2; D not certain. The J call is in doubt because the DNA end fits TRBJ2-1 better. Germline V CDR1 and CDR2: MNHNS, SASEGT. This CDR3 is built from 11 residues. The CDR3, as DNA: TGTGCCAGCAGTGAAGCGCAACGACAGTTCTTC. It is translated as CASSEAQRQFF.

Here the CDR3 reads CASSLNRDTGELFF. For the CDR3, the DNA is TGTGCCAGCAGCCTGAACAGGGACACCGGGGAGCTGTTTTTT. The chain employs TRBV7-8 and TRBJ2-2; tentative D call: TRBD1 (6 bases). V lost 5 bases to trimming and J lost 3 bases, with 10 bases between them. Germline V CDR1 and CDR2: SGHVS, FQNEAQ. The CDR3 has 14 amino acids.

V and J are TRBV6-6 and TRBJ2-1; 11 bases are a match to TRBD1. Losses at the gene ends were 10 bases for V and 6 bases for J; bases not matched to a gene: 11. Germline V gives CDR1 MNHNY, CDR2 SVGAGI (reference sequence). CDR3 length: 15 residues. CDR3 residues: CAILDRDRGVNEQFF. The DNA of the CDR3 is TGTGCCATCTTGGACCGGGACAGGGGGGTCAATGAGCAGTTCTTC.

There are a few counts of this clonotype. The rearrangement links TRBV3-1 to TRBJ2-5; 15 nucleotides match TRBD2. Unmatched junction bases numbered 10, after V lost 4 bases and J lost 7 bases. Germline values: CDR1 LGHDT, CDR2 YNNKEL (reference sequence). The length of the CDR3 is 17 residues. CDR3 amino acids: CASSPGTSGRNGGTQYF. The CDR3 DNA sequence: TGTGCCAGCAGCCCCGGGACTAGCGGGAGGAATGGCGGGACCCAGTACTTC.

V usage is TRBV4-1 and J usage is TRBJ2-7, with D tentatively TRBD2 (6 bases). CDR1 is MGHRA, CDR2 YSYEKL, per germline. This CDR3 contains 16 residues. The germline V and J ends were trimmed by 0 bases and 4 bases, with 16 bases remaining between them. The CDR3 DNA sequence: TGCGCCAGCAGCCAAGATTTAGGGGACTGGGGTTACGAGCAGTACTTC. The encoded protein is CASSQDLGDWGYEQYF.

This clonotype was found a few times. The chain combines TRBV7-6 with TRBJ2-3; D is ambiguous. Trimming cost V 5 bases and J 2 bases, with 17 bases left between them. The germline gives CDR1 SGHVS, CDR2 FNYEAQ. This CDR3 spans 16 amino acids. CDR3 coding DNA: TGTGCCAGCAGCCCTTATGGTACTGGGGACACAGATACGCAGTATTTT. Amino acids: CASSPYGTGDTDTQYF.

In this sample, this clonotype turned up many times. This chain connects TRBV5-8 to TRBJ1-1, with 8 positions matching TRBD1. The CDR3 loop spans 14 amino acids. Trimming cost V 6 bases and J 3 bases; bases outside gene matches: 7. From germline, CDR1 is SGHTS and CDR2 YDEGEE. The CDR3 loop is CASTWTGYYTEAFF. The CDR3 bases are TGTGCCAGCACCTGGACAGGGTACTACACTGAAGCTTTCTTT.

The chain employs TRBV6-6 and TRBJ2-4; 10 positions match TRBD2. CDR3 length: 15 residues. V was clipped by 5 bases and J by 6 bases; unmatched bases: 7. Germline loops: CDR1 MNHNY, CDR2 SVGAGI (reference sequence). The CDR3 region is CASSPLAGTTNIQYF. DNA for the CDR3: TGTGCCAGCAGTCCACTAGCGGGGACGACAAACATTCAGTACTTC.

This chain connects TRBV12-3 or TRBV12-4 to TRBJ1-1; 10 nucleotides line up with TRBD1. The CDR3 is 15 residues long. V lost 8 bases to trimming and J lost 4 bases; unmatched junction nucleotides: 10. The CDR3 loop reads CASVKGTGAITEAFF. The CDR3 bases are TGTGCCAGCGTAAAAGGGACAGGGGCTATCACTGAAGCTTTCTTT.

This clonotype was seen only a few times. V and J are TRBV19 and TRBJ1-5; TRBD1 might be the D (6 bases). Looked up from germline, CDR1 is LNHDA and CDR2 is SQIVND (reference sequence). V was cut by 5 bases and J by 6 bases, with 14 bases left in between. This CDR3 is 14 amino acids long. The CDR3 protein is CASSEQGIPQPQHF. In DNA, the CDR3 is TGTGCCAGTAGTGAACAGGGCATACCTCAGCCCCAGCATTTT.

This CDR3 is CASSWWTGNNQPQHF. The CDR3, as DNA: TGTGCCAGCAGTTGGTGGACAGGGAATAATCAGCCCCAGCATTTT. This rearrangement joins TRBV28 to TRBJ1-5; TRBD1 matches 8 bases. CDR1 is MDHEN and CDR2 is SYDVKM in the germline V gene. The CDR3 consists of 15 residues. The V and J ends lost 4 bases and 4 bases, in that order; junction bases with no gene match: 6.

The chain couples TRBV7-4 to TRBJ2-1, with D perhaps matching TRBD2 (6 bases). V gave up 5 bases and J gave up 7 bases, with 21 bases separating them. Germline V gene data show CDR1 as SGHVT and CDR2 as SQSDAQ. This CDR3 is built from 16 residues. This CDR3 reads CASSPVLAPLGNEQFF. The CDR3 DNA reads TGTGCCAGCAGCCCTGTACTAGCCCCCCTCGGGAATGAGCAGTTCTTC.

The V gene is TRBV18, the J gene TRBJ1-1, with unresolved D. Between the trimmed V and J ends, which lost 6 bases and 3 bases, there was a span of 11 bases. Germline CDR1 is KGHSH and CDR2 is LQKENI. The CDR3 consists of 13 residues. In DNA, the CDR3 is TGTGCCAGCTCGAGGACTTCTGACACTGAAGCTTTCTTT. It yields the protein CASSRTSDTEAFF.